This TCR beta chain was recorded in a study of cytomegalovirus exposure and HLA in healthy donors. Use of 60 Vbeta and 13 Jbeta primers characterized the PCR. Measured with immunoSEQ multiplex PCR; TCRdb has only the in-frame clones, and not every one. Of about 220,000 clones listed, approximately 82% were seen once; the top ten hold 0.63%. The CDR3 length is 14 residues. CDR1 SGHRS and CDR2 YFSETQ come from the germline V gene. J was trimmed by 6 bases and V by 4 bases; bases with no gene match: 7. A single count supports this clone. The source is a man younger than 35 in good health and CMV-seronegative. Sequencing was done on a sample of PBMCs. V usage is TRBV5-1 and J usage is TRBJ2-7, with TRBD2 matching over 10 bases. The CDR3 DNA reads as TGCGCCAGCAGCCCCACAGTAGCGGGAGGCGAGCAGTACTTC. Its protein product is CASSPTVAGGEQYF.